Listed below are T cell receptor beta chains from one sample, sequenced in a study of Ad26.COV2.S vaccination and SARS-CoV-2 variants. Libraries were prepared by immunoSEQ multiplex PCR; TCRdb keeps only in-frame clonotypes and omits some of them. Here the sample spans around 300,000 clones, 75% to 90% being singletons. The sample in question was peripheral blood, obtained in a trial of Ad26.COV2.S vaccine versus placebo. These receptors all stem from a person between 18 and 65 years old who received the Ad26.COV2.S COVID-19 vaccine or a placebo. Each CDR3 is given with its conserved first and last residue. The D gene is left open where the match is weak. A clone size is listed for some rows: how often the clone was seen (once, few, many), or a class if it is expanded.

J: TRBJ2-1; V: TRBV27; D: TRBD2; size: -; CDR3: CASSSGLAGPYNEQFF; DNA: TGTGCCAGCAGTTCGGGACTAGCGGGACCCTACAATGAGCAGTTCTTC
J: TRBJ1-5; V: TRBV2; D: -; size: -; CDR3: CASSEGRTNQPQHF; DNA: TGTGCCAGCAGTGAAGGTAGGACCAATCAGCCCCAGCATTTT
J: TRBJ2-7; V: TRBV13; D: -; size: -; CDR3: CASSLGPSPSYEQYF; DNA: TGTGCCAGCAGCTTGGGACCCTCTCCCTCCTACGAGCAGTACTTC
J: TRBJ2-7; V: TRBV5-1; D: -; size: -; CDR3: CASSSRPQGQNEQYF; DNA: TGCGCCAGCAGCTCCAGGCCACAGGGTCAGAACGAGCAGTACTTC
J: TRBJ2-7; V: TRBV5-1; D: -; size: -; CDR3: CASSLNGGPSYEQYF; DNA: TGCGCCAGCAGCTTAAACGGGGGGCCCTCCTACGAGCAGTACTTC
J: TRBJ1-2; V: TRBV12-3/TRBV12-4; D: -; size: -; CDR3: CARGVGGLGYTF; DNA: TGTGCCCGCGGGGTGGGGGGTTTGGGCTACACCTTC
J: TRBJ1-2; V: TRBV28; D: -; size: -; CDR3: CASSQGRAYGYTF; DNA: TGTGCCAGCAGCCAAGGAAGGGCCTATGGCTACACCTTC
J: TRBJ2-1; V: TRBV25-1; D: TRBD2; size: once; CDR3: CASRDSGSSYNEQFF; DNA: TGTGCCAGCAGGGATAGCGGGAGCTCCTACAATGAGCAGTTCTTC
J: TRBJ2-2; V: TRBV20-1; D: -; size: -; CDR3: CSASYLTGELFF; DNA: TGCAGTGCTAGTTATCTGACCGGGGAGCTGTTTTTT
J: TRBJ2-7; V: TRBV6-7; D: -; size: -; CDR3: CASSSVGVADEQYF; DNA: TGTGCCAGCAGTTCCGTAGGGGTGGCGGACGAGCAGTACTTC
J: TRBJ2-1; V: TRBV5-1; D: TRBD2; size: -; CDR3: CASSLVRGGYNEQFF; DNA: TGCGCCAGCAGCTTGGTTCGCGGGGGTTACAATGAGCAGTTCTTC
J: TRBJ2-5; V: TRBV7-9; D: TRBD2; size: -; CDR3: CASRPPGLAPETQYF; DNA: TGTGCCAGCAGACCTCCGGGACTAGCACCAGAGACCCAGTACTTC
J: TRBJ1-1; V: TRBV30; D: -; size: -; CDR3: CAWSDGGSKRAFF; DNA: TGTGCCTGGAGTGATGGAGGATCCAAAAGGGCTTTCTTT
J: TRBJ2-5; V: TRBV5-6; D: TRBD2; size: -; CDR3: CASSSGLAGGETQYF; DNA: TGTGCCAGCAGCTCCGGACTAGCGGGTGGGGAGACCCAGTACTTC
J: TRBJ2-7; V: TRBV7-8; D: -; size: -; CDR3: CASSLAGQLYEQYF; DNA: TGTGCCAGCAGCTTAGCTGGACAGTTATACGAGCAGTACTTC
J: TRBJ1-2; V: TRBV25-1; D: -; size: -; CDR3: CASSPEIWGKGGYTF; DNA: TGTGCCAGCAGTCCCGAGATTTGGGGAAAAGGCGGCTACACCTTC
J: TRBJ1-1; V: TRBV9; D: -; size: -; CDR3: CASSVEGRSTEAFF; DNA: TGTGCCAGCAGCGTTGAGGGGAGGAGCACTGAAGCTTTCTTT
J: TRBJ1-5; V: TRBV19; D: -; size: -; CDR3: CASSSPPQGPIQPQHF; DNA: TGTGCCAGTAGTAGCCCCCCACAGGGACCTATTCAGCCCCAGCATTTT
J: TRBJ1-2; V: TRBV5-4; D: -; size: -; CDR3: CASSWGEMGYTF; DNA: TGTGCCAGCTCCTGGGGGGAAATGGGCTACACCTTC
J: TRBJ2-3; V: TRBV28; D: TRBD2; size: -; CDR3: CASSPPSGGARLSTDTQYF; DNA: TGTGCCAGCAGTCCGCCTAGCGGGGGGGCACGGTTAAGCACAGATACGCAGTATTTT